This T cell receptor (beta chain) was recovered during a study of blood T cell repertoires in COVID-19. In the study overall: Acute and convalescent COVID-19 samples came from the United States, Italy and Spain.

Original handling: For nucleated cells, counts were estimated from reference gene primer amplification. Here immunoSEQ multiplex PCR was the method, and the copy in TCRdb shows in-frame clones only, minus some. That table is the source of V, J and clone size, and D and trimming were worked out from the DNA. This table holds 250,000 or so clones, around 90% found once. Germline assignment: CDR1 SNHLY and CDR2 FYNNEI. Trimming removed 3 bases from V and 6 bases from J, with 12 bases in between. This CDR3 spans 13 amino acids. Donors were grouped by their self-reported clinical history. Within the 2 weeks before study entry, each person in the exposed group met a COVID-19 case.

The source of this sequence is a woman aged 40 to 50 who had been exposed to COVID-19. The rearrangement links TRBV2 to TRBJ2-7; D may be TRBD1 (7 bases). The sequenced material came from PBMCs or T cells enriched from blood (not recorded which). The CDR3 nucleotides read TGTGCCAGCAGTGACAGGGGGGCCTCCGAGCAGTACTTC. Its translation is CASSDRGASEQYF.